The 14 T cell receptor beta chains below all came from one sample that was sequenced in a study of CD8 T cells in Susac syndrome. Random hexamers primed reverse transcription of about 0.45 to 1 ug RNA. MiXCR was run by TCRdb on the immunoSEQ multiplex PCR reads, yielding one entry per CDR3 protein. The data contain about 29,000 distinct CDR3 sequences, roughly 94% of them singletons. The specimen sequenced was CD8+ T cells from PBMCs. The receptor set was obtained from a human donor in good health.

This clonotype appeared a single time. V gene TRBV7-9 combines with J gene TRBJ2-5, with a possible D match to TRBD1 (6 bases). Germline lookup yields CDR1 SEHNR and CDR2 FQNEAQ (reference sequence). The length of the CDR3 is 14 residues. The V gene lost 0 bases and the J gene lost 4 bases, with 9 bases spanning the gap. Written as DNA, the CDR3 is TGTGCCAGCAGCTTAGCGAACAGGGTAGAGACCCAGTACTTC. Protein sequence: CASSLANRVETQYF.

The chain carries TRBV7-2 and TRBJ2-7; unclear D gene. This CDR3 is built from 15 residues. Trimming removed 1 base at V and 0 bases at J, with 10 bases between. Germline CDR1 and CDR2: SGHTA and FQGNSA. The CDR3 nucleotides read TGTGCCAGCAGCTTAGGTGGCAGAAACTCCTACGAGCAGTACTTC. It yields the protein CASSLGGRNSYEQYF.

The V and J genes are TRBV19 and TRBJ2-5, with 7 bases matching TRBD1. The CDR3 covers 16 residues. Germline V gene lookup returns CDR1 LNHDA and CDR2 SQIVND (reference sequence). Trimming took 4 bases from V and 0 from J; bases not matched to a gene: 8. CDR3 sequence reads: CASSTLRDSYQETQYF. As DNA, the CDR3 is TGTGCCAGTAGTACCCTGAGGGACAGCTACCAAGAGACCCAGTACTTC.

As DNA, the CDR3 is TGTGCCAGCAGTTTCTACTATGGCTACACCTTC. Protein product: CASSFYYGYTF. V is TRBV12-3 or TRBV12-4 and J is TRBJ1-2; no clear D. This CDR3 is built from 11 residues. V was clipped by 3 bases and J by 3 bases, with 2 bases between them.

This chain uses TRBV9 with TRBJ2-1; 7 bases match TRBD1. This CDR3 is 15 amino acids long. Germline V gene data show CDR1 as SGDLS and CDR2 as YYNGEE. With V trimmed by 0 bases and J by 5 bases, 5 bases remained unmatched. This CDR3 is CASSVAEGANNEQFF. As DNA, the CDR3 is TGTGCCAGCAGCGTAGCCGAGGGGGCTAACAATGAGCAGTTCTTC.

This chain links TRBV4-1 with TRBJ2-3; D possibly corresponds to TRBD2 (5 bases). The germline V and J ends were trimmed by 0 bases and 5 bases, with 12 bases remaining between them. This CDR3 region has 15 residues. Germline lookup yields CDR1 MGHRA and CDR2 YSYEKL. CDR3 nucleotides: TGCGCCAGCAGCCAAGATCGGCTAGCAAAAGATACGCAGTATTTT. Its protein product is CASSQDRLAKDTQYF.

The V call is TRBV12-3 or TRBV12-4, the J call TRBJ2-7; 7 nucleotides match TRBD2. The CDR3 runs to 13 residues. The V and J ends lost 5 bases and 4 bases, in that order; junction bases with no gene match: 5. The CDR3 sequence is CASSLGGEYEQYF. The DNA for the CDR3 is TGTGCCAGCAGTCTTGGGGGGGAATACGAGCAGTACTTC.

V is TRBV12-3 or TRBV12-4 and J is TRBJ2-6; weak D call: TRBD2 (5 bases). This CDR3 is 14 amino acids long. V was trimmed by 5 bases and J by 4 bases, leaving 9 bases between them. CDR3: CASSPSGGANVLTF. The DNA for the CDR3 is TGTGCCAGCAGTCCCTCGGGGGGGGCCAACGTCCTGACTTTC.

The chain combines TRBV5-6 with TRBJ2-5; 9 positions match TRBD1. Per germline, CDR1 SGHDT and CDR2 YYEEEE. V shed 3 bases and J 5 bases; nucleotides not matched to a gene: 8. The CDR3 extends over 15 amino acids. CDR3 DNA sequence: TGTGCCAGCAGCTCAGAACAGGGGGCGTTGGAGACCCAGTACTTC. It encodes CASSSEQGALETQYF.

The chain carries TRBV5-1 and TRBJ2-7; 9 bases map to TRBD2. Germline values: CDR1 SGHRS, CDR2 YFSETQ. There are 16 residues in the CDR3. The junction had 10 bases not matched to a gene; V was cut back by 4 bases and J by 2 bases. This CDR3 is CASSGTAGLAPYEQYF. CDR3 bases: TGCGCCAGCAGCGGAACTGCGGGACTAGCTCCCTACGAGCAGTACTTC.

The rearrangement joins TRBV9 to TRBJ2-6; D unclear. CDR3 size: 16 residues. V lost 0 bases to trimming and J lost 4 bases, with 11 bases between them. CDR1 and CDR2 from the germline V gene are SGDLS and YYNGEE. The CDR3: CASSVAPTGGANVLTF. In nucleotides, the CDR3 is TGTGCCAGCAGCGTAGCTCCGACTGGCGGGGCCAACGTCCTGACTTTC.

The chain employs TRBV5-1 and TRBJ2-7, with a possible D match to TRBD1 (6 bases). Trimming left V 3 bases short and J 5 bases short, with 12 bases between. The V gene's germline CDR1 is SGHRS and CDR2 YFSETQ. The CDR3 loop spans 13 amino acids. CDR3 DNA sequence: TGCGCCAGCAGCTCACAGGGTTTGGACGAGCAGTACTTC. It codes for CASSSQGLDEQYF.

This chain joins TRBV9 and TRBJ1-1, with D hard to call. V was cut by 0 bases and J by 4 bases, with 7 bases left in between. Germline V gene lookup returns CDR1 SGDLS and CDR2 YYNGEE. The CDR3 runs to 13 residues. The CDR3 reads CASSVEGGTEAFF. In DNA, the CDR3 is TGTGCCAGCAGCGTAGAAGGCGGCACTGAAGCTTTCTTT.

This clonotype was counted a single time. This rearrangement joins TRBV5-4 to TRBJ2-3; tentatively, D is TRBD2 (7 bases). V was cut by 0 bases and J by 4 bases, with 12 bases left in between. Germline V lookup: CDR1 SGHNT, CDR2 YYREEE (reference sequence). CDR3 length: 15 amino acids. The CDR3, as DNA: TGTGCCAGCAGCTTGGCCGGGGGGCGCGCAGATACGCAGTATTTT. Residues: CASSLAGGRADTQYF. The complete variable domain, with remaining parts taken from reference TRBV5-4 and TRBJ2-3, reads ETGVTQSPTHLIKTRGQQVTLRCSSQSGHNTVSWYQQALGQGPQFIFQYYREEENGRGNFPPRFSGLQFPNYSSELNVNALELDDSALYLCASSLAGGRADTQYFGPGTRLTVL.